This T cell receptor (beta chain) stems from a study of T-cell memory formation after mild COVID-19. J lost 3 bases, V lost 0 bases, and 6 bases had no gene match. This CDR3 comprises 16 residues. Germline lookup yields CDR1 SGHRS and CDR2 YFSETQ. As regards this clonotype: Its antigen is undetermined.

Findings of the study overall: CM and EM subsets held most contracting CD4+ clones; EMRA held CD8+ ones.

MiXCR, run by TCRdb on the 5' RACE reads, gives a single entry per CDR3 protein. The sample includes about 110,000 distinct CDR3 sequences, approximately 15% of them seen just once. The V gene is TRBV5-1, the J gene TRBJ2-7; 10 nucleotides match TRBD2. Sequenced: PBMCs or a T cell subset sorted from them (not recorded which). This clonotype originated in an adult woman who had mild COVID-19 (a few samples of this study predate the infection). Cell type and time point are not known. CDR3 region: CASSLDLAGVNYEQYF. The CDR3 coding sequence is TGCGCCAGCAGCTTGGATCTAGCGGGAGTTAACTACGAGCAGTACTTC. Drawing the rest from reference TRBV5-1 and TRBJ2-7, the complete variable domain is KAGVTQTPRYLIKTRGQQVTLSCSPISGHRSVSWYQQTPGQGLQFLFEYFSETQRNKGNFPGRFSGRQFSNSRSEMNVSTLELGDSALYLCASSLDLAGVNYEQYFGPGTRLTVT.